These 29 T cell receptor beta chains share one sample of origin, sequenced in a study of OX40 agonist ivuxolimab in advanced cancers. The data were produced by immunoSEQ multiplex PCR, yet TCRdb's version contains in-frame clones alone and is incomplete. This table holds over 85,000 clones, 85% to 95% found once. Sample: CD4+ or CD8+ T cells sorted from blood, taken in a trial of the OX40 agonist ivuxolimab. These receptors were taken from an adult with an advanced solid tumor such as melanoma, head and neck, liver or kidney cancer.

V gene TRBV19 combines with J gene TRBJ2-4; 7 bases map to TRBD2. V trimming: 7 bases; J trimming: 8 bases; junction bases outside the gene matches: 11. Germline CDR1 reads LNHDA; CDR2 reads SQIVND (reference sequence). This CDR3 region has 14 residues. The CDR3 region has the DNA TGTGCCAGTACCCCGAGGATCGGACTAGACATTCAGTACTTC. Encoded protein: CASTPRIGLDIQYF.

The chain employs TRBV6-1 and TRBJ2-7; D uncertain. Germline CDR1 and CDR2: MNHNS and SASEGT. The CDR3 consists of 13 residues. The V end was cut by 3 bases, the J end by 3 bases, with 9 bases between. The CDR3 here is CASSELGFYEQYV. The CDR3 coding sequence is TGTGCCAGCAGTGAGTTGGGTTTCTACGAGCAGTACGTC.

The V and J genes are TRBV5-1 and TRBJ2-1; D is unclear. Germline V gives CDR1 SGHRS, CDR2 YFSETQ. V lost 0 bases, J lost 6 bases, and 7 bases lay in between. The CDR3 is 13 amino acids. The CDR3 nucleotides are TGCGCCAGCAGCTTGGTCCCGGGCAATGAGCAGTTCTTC. It is translated as CASSLVPGNEQFF.

V is TRBV11-2 and J is TRBJ1-1; tentatively, D is TRBD1 (5 bases). Germline CDR1 is SGHAT and CDR2 is FQNNGV. The V and J ends lost 2 bases and 3 bases respectively, with 7 bases between them. This CDR3 spans 13 amino acids. CDR3 DNA: TGTGCCAGCAGCTTAAGAGGGGACACTGAAGCTTTCTTT. It yields the protein CASSLRGDTEAFF.

This sequence joins TRBV7-2 and TRBJ2-1, with D unresolved. Trimming removed 5 bases at V and 0 bases at J, with 8 bases between. The CDR3 covers 14 residues. Per germline, CDR1 SGHTA and CDR2 FQGNSA. The CDR3 DNA follows: TGTGCCAGCAGCACAGTGAGCTCCTACAATGAGCAGTTCTTC. Protein sequence: CASSTVSSYNEQFF.

The rearrangement uses TRBV15 and TRBJ2-7; 11 bases line up with TRBD2. J was trimmed by 6 bases and V by 3 bases; bases with no gene match: 13. CDR3 size: 17 residues. Germline V lookup: CDR1 LNHNV, CDR2 YYDKDF (reference sequence). The CDR3 DNA reads TGTGCCACCAGCAGGGGAATTAGCGGGAGGGCCAATGGCGAGCAGTACGTC. As protein: CATSRGISGRANGEQYV.

The chain couples TRBV6-6 to TRBJ2-3; 12 bases fit TRBD2. J was trimmed by 9 bases and V by 7 bases; bases with no gene match: 5. Germline V CDR1 and CDR2: MNHNY, SVGAGI (reference sequence). The CDR3 extends over 13 amino acids. CDR3: CASTGLAGRTQYF. The CDR3 region has the DNA TGTGCCAGCACCGGACTAGCGGGACGCACGCAGTATTTT.

The DNA for the CDR3 is TGCGCCAGCAGCCAAGAGGTCCTATCTAGTAATCAGCCCCAGCATTTT. It encodes CASSQEVLSSNQPQHF. The genes are TRBV4-1 and TRBJ1-5, with D unresolved. Germline lookup yields CDR1 MGHRA and CDR2 YSYEKL. The CDR3 extends over 16 amino acids. The V and J ends lost 0 bases and 4 bases respectively, with 13 bases between them.

The rearrangement joins TRBV6-6 to TRBJ1-2; D not resolved. This CDR3 has 15 amino acids. With 7 bases removed from V and 0 bases from J, the gap between germline ends came to 15 bases. CDR1 is MNHNY and CDR2 is SVGAGI in the germline V gene (reference sequence). CDR3 region: CASKPSGESNYGYTF. CDR3 bases: TGTGCCAGCAAACCCTCTGGGGAATCTAACTATGGCTACACCTTC.

The CDR3 reads CAISGTDSGNTIYF. The CDR3 DNA follows: TGTGCCATCAGTGGGACAGACTCTGGAAACACCATATATTTT. V gene TRBV10-3 combines with J gene TRBJ1-3, with a weak D call TRBD1 (6 bases). Looked up from germline, CDR1 is ENHRY and CDR2 is SYGVKD. With 4 bases removed from V and 0 bases from J, the gap between germline ends came to 7 bases. The CDR3 extends over 14 amino acids.

CDR3 DNA: TGTGCCAGCAGTTACTTCAGGGTTGGGTATGGCTACACCTTC. The encoded protein is CASSYFRVGYGYTF. The rearrangement uses TRBV6-5 and TRBJ1-2, with a weak D call TRBD1 (5 bases). Trimming pared 1 base from V and 5 bases from J, leaving 11 bases between. This CDR3 contains 14 residues. Per the germline V gene, CDR1 is MNHEY and CDR2 is SVGAGI.

This chain joins TRBV7-2 and TRBJ2-7, with 11 bases that match TRBD2. V lost 3 bases, J lost 4 bases, and 2 bases stayed unmatched. The V gene's germline CDR1 is SGHTA and CDR2 FQGNSA. The CDR3 covers 14 residues. The CDR3 coding sequence is TGTGCCAGCAGCTTGTTAGCGGGAGGGTACGAGCAGTACGTC. Amino acids: CASSLLAGGYEQYV.

The chain combines TRBV6-6 with TRBJ1-5, with unresolved D. Between the trimmed V and J ends, which lost 6 bases and 0 bases, there was a span of 15 bases. Germline CDR1 MNHNY, CDR2 SVGAGI (reference sequence). The CDR3 contains 16 residues. For the CDR3, the DNA is TGTGCCAGCAGGGGATGGGGAGGGCTTAGCAATCAGCCCCAGCATTTT. It yields the protein CASRGWGGLSNQPQHF.

V is TRBV19 and J is TRBJ2-5, with 7 bases that match TRBD2. This CDR3 is 15 amino acids long. V gave up 3 bases and J gave up 4 bases; unmatched junction bases: 8. In germline, CDR1 is LNHDA, CDR2 SQIVND (reference sequence). CDR3 DNA: TGTGCCAGTAGTATTGGTGGGGAGGGACGAGAGACCCAGTACTTC. It specifies CASSIGGEGRETQYF.

The rearrangement links TRBV10-3 to TRBJ2-3; D call uncertain. CDR3 size: 13 residues. Germline V gives CDR1 ENHRY, CDR2 SYGVKD. Trimming took off 6 bases at V and 3 bases at J, with 10 bases between the two ends. This CDR3 is CAIRPSGTDTQYF. Written as DNA, the CDR3 is TGTGCCATCAGGCCCTCGGGTACAGATACGCAGTATTTT.

This clone is a singleton in its sample. This chain uses TRBV5-1 with TRBJ1-1; the match to TRBD1 covers 7 bases. The germline V gene encodes CDR1 SGHRS and CDR2 YFSETQ. V dropped 0 bases and J dropped 8; count of bases not matched to a gene: 4. This CDR3 comprises 13 residues. The CDR3 nucleotides are TGCGCCAGCAGCTTGGCCGAGACAGGGGAAGCTTTCTTT. As protein: CASSLAETGEAFF.

This clone came up a few times. V usage is TRBV5-5 and J usage is TRBJ2-7, with D perhaps assigned TRBD1 or TRBD2 (6 bases each). The V and J ends lost 7 bases and 0 bases respectively, with 17 bases between them. Per germline, CDR1 SGHKS and CDR2 YYEKEE (reference sequence). CDR3 length: 15 amino acids. CDR3 nucleotide sequence: TGTGCCAGCCGCCCCGACCGGGGGCTCTCCTACGAGCAGTACTTC. Translated, it gives CASRPDRGLSYEQYF.

The chain uses TRBV29-1 and TRBJ1-2; D unresolved. CDR1 is SQVTM, CDR2 ANQGSEA, per germline. V lost 4 bases and J 0 bases, leaving 15 bases between the germline ends. The CDR3 is 15 amino acids. CDR3 in amino acids: CSVAPRLVTNYGYTF. The CDR3 region has the DNA TGCAGCGTTGCCCCAAGGCTCGTCACTAACTATGGCTACACCTTC. Filled out from reference TRBV29-1 and TRBJ1-2, the complete variable domain reads SAVISQKPSRDICQRGTSLTIQCQVDSQVTMMFWYRQQPGQSLTLIATANQGSEATYESGFVIDKFPISRPNLTFSTLTVSNMSPEDSSIYLCSVAPRLVTNYGYTFGSGTRLTVV.

This chain links TRBV6-6 with TRBJ1-6; D call uncertain. CDR3 length: 13 amino acids. Germline V CDR1 and CDR2: MNHNY, SVGAGI (reference sequence). The V and J ends lost 6 bases and 7 bases respectively, with 10 bases between them. CDR3 nucleotide sequence: TGTGCCAGCAGACCGACCCAAAATTCACCCCTCCACTTT. This encodes CASRPTQNSPLHF.

The chain has TRBV30 and TRBJ2-6; no clear D gene. Trimming took 7 bases from V and 2 from J, leaving 9 bases between them. The germline V gene encodes CDR1 GTSNPN and CDR2 SVGIG (reference sequence). This CDR3 region has 13 residues. CDR3 residues: CASDEAGANVLTF. For the CDR3, the DNA is TGTGCCTCTGACGAGGCTGGGGCCAACGTCCTGACTTTC.

The chain recombines TRBV5-4 with TRBJ2-3, with 13 bases identical to TRBD2. CDR1 is SGHNT, CDR2 YYREEE, per germline (reference sequence). V was pared by 3 bases and J by 3 bases, with 4 bases of the junction left unmatched. The length of the CDR3 is 16 residues. Written as DNA, the CDR3 is TGTGCCAGCAGCTGGACTAGCGGGAGTAAAACAGATACGCAGTATTTT. Protein: CASSWTSGSKTDTQYF.

The J gene is TRBJ2-3, the V gene TRBV7-2; D is ambiguous. Trimming stripped 1 base from V and 1 base from J, with 9 bases between. CDR1 and CDR2 from the germline V gene are SGHTA and FQGNSA. CDR3 length: 15 amino acids. The CDR3 DNA reads as TGTGCCAGCAGCTTAGTCCCCCGGGGCACAGATACGCAGTATTTT. It codes for CASSLVPRGTDTQYF.

The rearrangement joins TRBV28 to TRBJ1-6; D gene uncertain. The CDR3 runs to 12 residues. With 6 bases removed from V and 4 bases from J, the gap between germline ends came to 4 bases. Germline V CDR1 and CDR2: MDHEN, SYDVKM. The chain's CDR3 is CASSEYNSPLHF. The CDR3 DNA is TGTGCCAGCAGCGAATATAATTCACCCCTCCACTTT.

The chain carries TRBV7-8 and TRBJ1-3; D is possibly TRBD1 (6 bases). V was pared by 4 bases and J by 0 bases, with 10 bases between. Germline-derived CDR1 and CDR2 are SGHVS and FQNEAQ. CDR3 length: 15 amino acids. The CDR3 DNA reads as TGTGCCAGCAGCTCATACAGGGACTCTGGAAACACCATATATTTT. Amino acids: CASSSYRDSGNTIYF.

This chain joins TRBV30 and TRBJ1-5; a possible D gene is TRBD1 (5 bases). The length of the CDR3 is 15 residues. Germline V gene lookup returns CDR1 GTSNPN and CDR2 SVGIG (reference sequence). The V gene lost 4 bases and the J gene lost 2 bases, with 15 bases spanning the gap. The chain's CDR3 is CAWTVGGLGNQPQHF. For the CDR3, the DNA is TGTGCCTGGACTGTTGGGGGTTTGGGCAATCAGCCCCAGCATTTT.

The rearrangement links TRBV28 to TRBJ1-2; weak D call: TRBD1 (6 bases). Per the germline V gene, CDR1 is MDHEN and CDR2 is SYDVKM. V was trimmed by 6 bases and J by 2 bases, leaving 16 bases between them. This CDR3 has 15 amino acids. Written as DNA, the CDR3 is TGTGCCAGCAGGATTTCGGGTCAGGGGAACTATGGCTACACCTTC. Translated, it gives CASRISGQGNYGYTF.

The chain links TRBV6-5 to TRBJ2-1; D remains ambiguous. Trimming removed 5 bases from V and 4 bases from J, with 6 bases in between. The CDR3 runs 12 residues. Germline V CDR1 and CDR2: MNHEY, SVGAGI. CDR3 nucleotide sequence: TGTGCCAGCAGTCTAAATTACAATGAGCAGTTCTTC. Its protein is CASSLNYNEQFF.

Here the CDR3 DNA reads TGTGCCAGCAGTTTAAGGGGTGCCATCTATGGCTACACCTTC. Encoded protein: CASSLRGAIYGYTF. The chain couples TRBV28 to TRBJ1-2; D is possibly TRBD1 (5 bases). This CDR3 has 14 residues. The germline CDR1 and CDR2 sequences are MDHEN and SYDVKM. V lost 2 bases and J lost 4, with 11 bases in between.

The genes are TRBV7-2 and TRBJ2-1, with D tentatively TRBD1 or TRBD2 (5 bases each). Germline CDR1 is SGHTA and CDR2 is FQGNSA. The CDR3 totals 15 residues. Trimming took off 1 base at V and 6 bases at J, with 13 bases between the two ends. CDR3 in DNA: TGTGCCAGCAGCTTAGTTTGGGGGAGTGGCAATGAGCAGTTCTTC. Amino acids: CASSLVWGSGNEQFF.